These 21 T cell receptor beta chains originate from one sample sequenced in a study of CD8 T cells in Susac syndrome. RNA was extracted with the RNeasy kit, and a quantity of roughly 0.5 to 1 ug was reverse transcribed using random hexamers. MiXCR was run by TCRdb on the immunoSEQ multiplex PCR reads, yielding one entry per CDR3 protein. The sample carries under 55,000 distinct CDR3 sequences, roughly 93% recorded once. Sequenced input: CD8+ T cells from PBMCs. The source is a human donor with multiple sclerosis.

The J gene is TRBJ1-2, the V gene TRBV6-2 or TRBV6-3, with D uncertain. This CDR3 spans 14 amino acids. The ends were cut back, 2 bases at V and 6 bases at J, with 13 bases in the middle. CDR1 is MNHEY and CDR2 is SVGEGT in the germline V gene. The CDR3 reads CASSYPIGRDGYTF. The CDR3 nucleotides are TGTGCCAGCAGTTACCCCATCGGGCGAGATGGCTACACCTTC.

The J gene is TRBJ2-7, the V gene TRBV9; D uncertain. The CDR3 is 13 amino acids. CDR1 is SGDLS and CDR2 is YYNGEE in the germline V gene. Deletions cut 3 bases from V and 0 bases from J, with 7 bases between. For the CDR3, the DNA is TGTGCCAGCAGCGGAGGTTCCTCCTACGAGCAGTACTTC. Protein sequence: CASSGGSSYEQYF.

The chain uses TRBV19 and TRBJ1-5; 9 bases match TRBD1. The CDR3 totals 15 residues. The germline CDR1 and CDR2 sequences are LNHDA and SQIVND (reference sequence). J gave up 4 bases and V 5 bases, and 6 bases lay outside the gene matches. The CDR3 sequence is CASSYTQGANQPQHF. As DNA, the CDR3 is TGTGCCAGTAGTTACACACAGGGGGCGAATCAGCCCCAGCATTTT.

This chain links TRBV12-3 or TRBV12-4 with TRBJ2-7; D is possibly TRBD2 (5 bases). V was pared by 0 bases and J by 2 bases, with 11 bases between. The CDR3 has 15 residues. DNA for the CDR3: TGTGCCAGCAGTTTAGCGCGGGTATCCACCTACGAGCAGTACTTC. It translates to CASSLARVSTYEQYF.

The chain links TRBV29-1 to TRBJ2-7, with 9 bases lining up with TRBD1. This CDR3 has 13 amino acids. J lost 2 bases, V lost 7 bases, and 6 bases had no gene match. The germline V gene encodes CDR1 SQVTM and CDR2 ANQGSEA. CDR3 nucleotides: TGCAGCGCTAAGGGACAGGGCCCCTACGAGCAGTACTTC. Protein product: CSAKGQGPYEQYF.

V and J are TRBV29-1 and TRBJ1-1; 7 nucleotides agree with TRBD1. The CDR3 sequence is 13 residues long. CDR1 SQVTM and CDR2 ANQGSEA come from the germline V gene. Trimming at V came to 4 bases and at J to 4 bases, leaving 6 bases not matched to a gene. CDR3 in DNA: TGCAGCGTTGGAAAGGGGGCAGGCACTGAAGCTTTCTTT. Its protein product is CSVGKGAGTEAFF.

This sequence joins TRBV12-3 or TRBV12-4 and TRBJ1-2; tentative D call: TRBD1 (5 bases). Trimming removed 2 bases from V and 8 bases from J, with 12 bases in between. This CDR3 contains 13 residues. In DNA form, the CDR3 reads TGTGCCAGCAGTTTACGGGGGGGGGAAGGCTACACCTTC. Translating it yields CASSLRGGEGYTF.

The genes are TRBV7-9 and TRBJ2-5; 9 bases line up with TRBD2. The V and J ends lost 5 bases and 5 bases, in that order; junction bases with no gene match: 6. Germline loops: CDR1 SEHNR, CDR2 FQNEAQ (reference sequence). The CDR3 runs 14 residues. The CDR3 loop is CASSISGGFETQYF. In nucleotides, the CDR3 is TGTGCCAGCAGCATAAGCGGGGGGTTCGAGACCCAGTACTTC.

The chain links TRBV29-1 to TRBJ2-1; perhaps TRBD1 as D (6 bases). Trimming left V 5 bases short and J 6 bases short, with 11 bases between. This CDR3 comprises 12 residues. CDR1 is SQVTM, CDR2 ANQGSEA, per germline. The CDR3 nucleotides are TGCAGCGTTACAGGGTCACGCAATGAGCAGTTCTTC. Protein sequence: CSVTGSRNEQFF.

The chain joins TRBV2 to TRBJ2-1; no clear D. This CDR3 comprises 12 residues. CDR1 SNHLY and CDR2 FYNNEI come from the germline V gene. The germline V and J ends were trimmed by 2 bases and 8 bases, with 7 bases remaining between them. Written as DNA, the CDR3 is TGTGCCAGCAGTGAAATCGGCGATGAGCAGTTCTTC. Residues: CASSEIGDEQFF.

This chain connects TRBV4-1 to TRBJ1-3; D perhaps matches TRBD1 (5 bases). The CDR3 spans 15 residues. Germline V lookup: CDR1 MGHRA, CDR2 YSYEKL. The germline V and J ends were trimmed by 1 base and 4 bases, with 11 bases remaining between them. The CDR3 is CASSQVQGAGNTIYF. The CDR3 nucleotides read TGCGCCAGCAGCCAAGTCCAGGGCGCAGGAAACACCATATATTTT.

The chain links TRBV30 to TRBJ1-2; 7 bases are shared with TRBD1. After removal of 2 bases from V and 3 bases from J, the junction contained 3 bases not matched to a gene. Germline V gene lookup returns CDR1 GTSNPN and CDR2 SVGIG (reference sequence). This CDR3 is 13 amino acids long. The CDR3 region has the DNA TGTGCCTGGAGTCTTACAGGGGACTATGGCTACACCTTC. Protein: CAWSLTGDYGYTF.

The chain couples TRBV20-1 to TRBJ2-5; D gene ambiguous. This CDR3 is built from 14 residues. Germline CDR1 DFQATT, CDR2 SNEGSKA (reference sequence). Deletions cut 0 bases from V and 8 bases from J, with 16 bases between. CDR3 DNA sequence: TGCAGTGCTAGAGATGTCAAGGTCGGATTCACCCAGTACTTC. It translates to CSARDVKVGFTQYF.

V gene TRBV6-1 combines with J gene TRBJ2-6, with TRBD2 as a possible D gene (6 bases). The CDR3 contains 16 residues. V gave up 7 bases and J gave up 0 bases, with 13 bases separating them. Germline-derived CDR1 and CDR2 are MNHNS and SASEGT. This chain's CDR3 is CASTTDGSSGANVLTF. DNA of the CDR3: TGTGCCAGCACAACCGACGGGAGCTCTGGGGCCAACGTCCTGACTTTC.

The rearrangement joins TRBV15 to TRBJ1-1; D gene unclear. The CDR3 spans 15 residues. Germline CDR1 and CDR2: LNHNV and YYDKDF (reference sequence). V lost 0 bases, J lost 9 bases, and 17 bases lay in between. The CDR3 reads CATSRDLVGHLKAFF. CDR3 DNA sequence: TGTGCCACCAGCAGAGATCTCGTGGGTCACCTTAAAGCTTTCTTT.

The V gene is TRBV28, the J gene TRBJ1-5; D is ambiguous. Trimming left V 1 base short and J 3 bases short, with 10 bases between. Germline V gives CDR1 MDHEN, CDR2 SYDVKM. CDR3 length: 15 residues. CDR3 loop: CASSLYSTDNQPQHF. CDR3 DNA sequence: TGTGCCAGCAGTTTATACTCGACGGACAATCAGCCCCAGCATTTT.

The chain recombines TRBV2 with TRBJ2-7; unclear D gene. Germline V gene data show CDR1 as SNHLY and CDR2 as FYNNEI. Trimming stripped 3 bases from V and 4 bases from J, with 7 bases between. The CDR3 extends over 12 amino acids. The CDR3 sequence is CASSDKWYEQYF. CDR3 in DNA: TGTGCCAGCAGTGATAAGTGGTACGAGCAGTACTTC. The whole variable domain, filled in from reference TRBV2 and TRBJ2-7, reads EPEVTQTPSHQVTQMGQEVILRCVPISNHLYFYWYRQILGQKVEFLVSFYNNEISEKSEIFDDQFSVERPDGSNFTLKIRSTKLEDSAMYFCASSDKWYEQYFGPGTRLTVT.

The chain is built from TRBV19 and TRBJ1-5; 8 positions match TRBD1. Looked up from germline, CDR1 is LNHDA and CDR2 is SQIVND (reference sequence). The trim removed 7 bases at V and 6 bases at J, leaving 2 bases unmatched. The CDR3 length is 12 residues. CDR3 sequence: CASTGGPQPQHF. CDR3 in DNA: TGTGCCAGTACAGGGGGCCCTCAGCCCCAGCATTTT.

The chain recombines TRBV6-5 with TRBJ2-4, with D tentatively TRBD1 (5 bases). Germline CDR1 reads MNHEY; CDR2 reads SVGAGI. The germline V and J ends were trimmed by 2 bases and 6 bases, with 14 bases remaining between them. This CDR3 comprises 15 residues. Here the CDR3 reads CASSYQGAPRNIQYF. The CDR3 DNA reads TGTGCCAGCAGTTACCAAGGGGCCCCCCGAAACATTCAGTACTTC.

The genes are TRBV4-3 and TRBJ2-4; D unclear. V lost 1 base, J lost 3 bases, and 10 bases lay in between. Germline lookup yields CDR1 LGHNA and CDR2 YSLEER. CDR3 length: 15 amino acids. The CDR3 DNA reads TGCGCCAGCAGCCAAGGGGCCTGGGGCAAAAACATTCAGTACTTC. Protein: CASSQGAWGKNIQYF.

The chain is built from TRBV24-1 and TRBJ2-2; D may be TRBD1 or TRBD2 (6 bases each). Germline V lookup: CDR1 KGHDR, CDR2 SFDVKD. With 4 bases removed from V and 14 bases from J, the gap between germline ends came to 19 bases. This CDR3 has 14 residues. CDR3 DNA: TGTGCCACCAGTGACACCTGGGGGGCCCTTCCCCTGTTTTTT. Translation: CATSDTWGALPLFF.